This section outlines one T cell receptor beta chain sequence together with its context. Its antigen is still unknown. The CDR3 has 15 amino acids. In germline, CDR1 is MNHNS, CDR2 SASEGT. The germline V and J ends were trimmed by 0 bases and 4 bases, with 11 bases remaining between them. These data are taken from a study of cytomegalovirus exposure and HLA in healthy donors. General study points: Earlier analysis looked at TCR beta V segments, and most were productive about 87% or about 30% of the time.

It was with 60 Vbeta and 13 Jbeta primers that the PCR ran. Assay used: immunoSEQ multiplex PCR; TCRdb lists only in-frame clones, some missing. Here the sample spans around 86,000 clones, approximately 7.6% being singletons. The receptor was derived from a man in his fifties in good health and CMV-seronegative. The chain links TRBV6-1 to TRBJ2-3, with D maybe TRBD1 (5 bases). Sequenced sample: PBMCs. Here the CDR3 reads CASSEASRQSDTQYF. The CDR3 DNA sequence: TGTGCCAGCAGTGAAGCTTCCCGACAGTCAGATACGCAGTATTTT.